Below, 12 T cell receptor beta chains from the same sample are listed, as sequenced in a study of blood T cell repertoires in COVID-19. Measured with immunoSEQ multiplex PCR; TCRdb has only the in-frame clones, and not every one. The repertoire holds approximately 80,000 clones, 90% seen once, with 0.95% to 1.3% in the top ten. Sequenced: peripheral blood. These receptors were collected from a woman in her fifties or sixties in a cohort sampled during active COVID-19.

The chain carries TRBV7-9 and TRBJ1-1; D may be TRBD1 (5 bases). There are 12 residues in the CDR3. Germline CDR1 and CDR2: SEHNR and FQNEAQ (reference sequence). V was clipped by 5 bases and J by 8 bases, with 12 bases between them. The CDR3 sequence is CASSPIRAEAFF. The CDR3 DNA sequence: TGTGCCAGCAGCCCCATCAGGGCGGAAGCTTTCTTT.

The chain combines TRBV18 with TRBJ1-6; weak D call: TRBD1 (5 bases). This CDR3 region has 17 residues. V lost 1 base to trimming and J lost 7 bases, with 17 bases between them. The germline gives CDR1 KGHSH, CDR2 LQKENI. This CDR3 reads CASSPLSKDKGNSPLHF. Written as DNA, the CDR3 is TGTGCCAGCTCACCACTCTCGAAGGACAAGGGGAATTCACCCCTCCACTTT.

The V call is TRBV4-2, the J call TRBJ2-5; tentatively, D is TRBD1 (5 bases). CDR1 and CDR2 from the germline V gene are LGHNA and YNFKEQ. Trimming took off 1 base at V and 2 bases at J, with 8 bases between the two ends. The CDR3 length is 14 residues. The CDR3 DNA follows: TGTGCCAGCAGCCAAGGACAGCAGCAAGAGACCCAGTACTTC. It translates to CASSQGQQQETQYF.

A single count supports this clone. The chain has TRBV5-1 and TRBJ2-5; D is possibly TRBD2 (5 bases). Trimming shortened V by 4 bases and J by 1 base, and 14 bases separated the two germline ends. Germline CDR1 SGHRS, CDR2 YFSETQ. The CDR3 runs 15 residues. This CDR3 is CASSVPSGPQETQYF. The CDR3 DNA is TGCGCCAGCAGCGTACCCAGCGGACCCCAAGAGACCCAGTACTTC.

The chain combines TRBV6-5 with TRBJ2-5; D possibly corresponds to TRBD1 (6 bases). Germline V gene sequence: CDR1 MNHEY, CDR2 SVGAGI. This CDR3 is built from 15 residues. V lost 6 bases, J lost 11 bases, and 25 bases lay in between. Here the CDR3 reads CASSSPAESGVLQYF. Here the CDR3 DNA reads TGTGCCAGCAGCTCCCCAGCGGAGTCAGGGGTTCTTCAGTACTTC.

In this sample, this clone turned up once. The J gene is TRBJ2-3, the V gene TRBV7-3; 7 bases match TRBD1. The germline V gene has CDR1 SGHTA and CDR2 FQGTGA. This CDR3 is 16 amino acids long. After removal of 5 bases from V and 4 bases from J, the junction contained 12 bases not matched to a gene. The CDR3 bases are TGTGCCAGCAGCCCCTGGACTTTGGGGACAGCAGATACGCAGTATTTT. As protein: CASSPWTLGTADTQYF.

The chain is built from TRBV6-4 and TRBJ2-5; no definite D call. V lost 11 bases to trimming and J lost 9 bases, with 16 bases between them. Per the germline V gene, CDR1 is MRHNA and CDR2 is SNTAGT. CDR3 length equals 11 residues. The CDR3 is CAAVNEDPQYF. The CDR3 DNA follows: TGTGCCGCCGTCAATGAGGATCCCCAGTACTTC.

This chain links TRBV7-3 with TRBJ2-3; tentatively, D is TRBD2 (6 bases). CDR3 size: 15 residues. CDR1 is SGHTA and CDR2 is FQGTGA in the germline V gene. The germline V and J ends were trimmed by 5 bases and 0 bases, with 12 bases remaining between them. The CDR3 reads CASSDIGGSTDTQYF. The CDR3 DNA is TGTGCCAGCAGCGATATCGGGGGTAGCACAGATACGCAGTATTTT.

This chain links TRBV9 with TRBJ2-5, with 8 positions matching TRBD2. Germline trimming cut 0 bases from V and 3 bases from J; bases unmatched to any gene: 1. This CDR3 contains 14 residues. Germline CDR1 reads SGDLS; CDR2 reads YYNGEE. The CDR3 nucleotides are TGTGCCAGCAGCGTAGAAGCGGGGGAAGAGACCCAGTACTTC. Its protein product is CASSVEAGEETQYF.

The genes are TRBV7-2 and TRBJ1-4; D is ambiguous. This CDR3 has 14 amino acids. Germline lookup yields CDR1 SGHTA and CDR2 FQGNSA. Trimming took off 5 bases at V and 13 bases at J, with 20 bases between the two ends. In nucleotides, the CDR3 is TGTGCCAGCAGCCACGACCTGGAAGGGAGGAGACTGTTTTTT. It translates to CASSHDLEGRRLFF.

The chain recombines TRBV5-8 with TRBJ2-1; 8 bases match TRBD2. From germline, CDR1 is SGHTS and CDR2 YDEGEE. The V and J ends lost 4 bases and 0 bases, in that order; junction bases with no gene match: 6. The CDR3 loop spans 16 amino acids. CDR3 DNA sequence: TGTGCCAGCAGCGCGGGCAGCGGGAGCTCCTACAATGAGCAGTTCTTC. Encoded protein: CASSAGSGSSYNEQFF.

The chain links TRBV5-1 to TRBJ2-1, with 11 bases that match TRBD2. Germline CDR1 and CDR2: SGHRS and YFSETQ. The CDR3 length is 16 residues. J gave up 4 bases and V 0 bases, and 3 bases lay outside the gene matches. CDR3 residues: CASSLGGTSGYNEQFF. CDR3 coding DNA: TGCGCCAGCAGCTTGGGAGGGACTAGCGGTTACAATGAGCAGTTCTTC.